This T cell receptor beta chain was sequenced during a study of OX40 agonist ivuxolimab in advanced cancers. Study summary: Partial response was recorded in three patients: one hepatocellular carcinoma and two cutaneous melanoma cases.

Profiling relied on immunoSEQ multiplex PCR, and the TCRdb table lists in-frame clones only, not all of them. The data show about 72,000 clones, 75% to 90% seen once. Comment on this clone: Antigen: not known.

This CDR3 is 14 amino acids long. Germline values: CDR1 GTSNPN, CDR2 SVGIG (reference sequence). The junction had 6 bases not matched to a gene; V was cut back by 5 bases and J by 4 bases. Peripheral blood came from all dose cohorts at three timepoints. Study conclusions and caveats: The authors also found low normalized T-cell clonal expansion in some nonresponders.

This material consisted of CD4+ or CD8+ T cells sorted from blood, taken in a trial of the OX40 agonist ivuxolimab. The V gene is TRBV30, the J gene TRBJ1-3; 9 bases align to TRBD1. The receptor comes from an adult with an advanced solid tumor such as melanoma, head and neck, liver or kidney cancer. CDR3 coding DNA: TGTGCCTGGGGGGGACAGGGCACAGGAAACACCATATATTTT. This codes for CAWGGQGTGNTIYF.